This is a list of T cell receptor beta chains from one sample in a study of CD8 T cells in ankylosing spondylitis. From the 5' RACE reads, TCRdb called clonotypes with MiXCR, one entry per CDR3 protein. The sample records some 840,000 distinct CDR3 sequences, 12% being singletons. The source material was blood, either unsorted or a sorted T cell fraction (not recorded which). These receptors were collected from a male donor with ankylosing spondylitis. The CDR3 runs from the conserved cysteine through the conserved F or W. A D gene is named only where the DNA matches it firmly. Some rows mark clone size as missing; the rest say once, few, many or name a class of expanded clone.

D gene	clone size	V gene	J gene	CDR3 protein	CDR3 DNA
-	few	TRBV7-8	TRBJ1-1	CASRSMKVNTEAFF	TGTGCCAGCAGAAGCATGAAAGTGAACACTGAAGCTTTCTTT
-	-	TRBV4-2	TRBJ2-3	CASSQGVRRGLTDTQYF	TGTGCCAGCAGCCAAGGGGTCCGGCGGGGCCTCACAGATACGCAGTATTTT
TRBD1	few	TRBV7-2	TRBJ2-7	CASSFTTGTGQDEQYF	TGTGCCAGCAGCTTCACCACCGGGACAGGGCAGGACGAGCAGTACTTC
TRBD1	many	TRBV10-3	TRBJ2-7	CAISVAGQGSSYEQYF	TGTGCCATCAGTGTCGCGGGACAGGGAAGCTCCTACGAGCAGTACTTC
-	few	TRBV20-1	TRBJ1-2	CSAPRASDYGYTF	TGCAGTGCGCCCAGGGCGTCAGACTATGGCTACACCTTC
-	few	TRBV5-1	TRBJ1-2	CASSSTDGPDGYTF	TGCGCCAGCAGCTCTACTGACGGACCGGATGGCTACACCTTC
TRBD1	-	TRBV5-1	TRBJ1-2	CASSAQGQGVYGYTF	TGCGCCAGCAGCGCCCAGGGACAGGGGGTTTATGGCTACACCTTC
-	many	TRBV5-1	TRBJ1-1	CASSQTQGITEAFF	TGCGCCAGCAGCCAGACACAGGGAATCACTGAAGCTTTCTTT
-	few	TRBV24-1	TRBJ1-1	CATSDPRRGTQAFF	TGTGCCACCAGTGACCCCCGACGGGGGACTCAGGCTTTCTTT
-	few	TRBV27	TRBJ2-5	CASSPGWAKETQYF	TGTGCCAGCAGCCCTGGATGGGCAAAAGAGACCCAGTACTTC
-	-	TRBV12-3/TRBV12-4	TRBJ1-2	CASTPGGSRGYGYTF	TGTGCCTCCACCCCCGGGGGGTCAAGAGGCTATGGCTACACCTTC
TRBD1	many	TRBV6-1	TRBJ1-1	CASWKNRGSNTEAFF	TGTGCCAGTTGGAAAAACAGGGGCTCGAACACTGAAGCTTTCTTT
-	-	TRBV5-6	TRBJ1-1	CASSSLYRRDTEAFF	TGTGCCAGCAGCTCCCTTTACAGACGGGACACTGAAGCTTTCTTT
TRBD1	-	TRBV19	TRBJ1-3	CASSGPTGAPGNTIYF	TGTGCCAGTAGCGGACCCACAGGGGCTCCTGGAAACACCATATATTTT
TRBD2	-	TRBV7-9	TRBJ2-2	CASSQIAGGPDGELFF	TGTGCCAGCAGCCAAATAGCGGGAGGGCCGGACGGGGAGCTGTTTTTT
TRBD1	few	TRBV28	TRBJ1-2	CASSPPGQQGYGYTF	TGTGCCAGCAGTCCACCGGGACAGCAGGGCTATGGCTACACCTTC
TRBD1	few	TRBV6-1	TRBJ2-4	CAVDRGGPRDIQYF	TGTGCCGTGGACAGGGGGGGCCCTCGGGACATTCAGTACTTC